This T cell receptor (beta chain) stems from a study of somatic mutations in cytotoxic T cells in rheumatoid arthritis. The germline CDR1 and CDR2 sequences are SEHNR and FQNEAQ (reference sequence). V was clipped by 5 bases and J by 0 bases, with 17 bases between them. This CDR3 has 16 amino acids. Sequencing was performed with immunoSEQ multiplex PCR; in TCRdb, only in-frame clones are kept and a portion is missing. The data contain several thousand clones, 79% of them seen just once; the ten biggest clones take up 4% to 6%. Notes on the study in general: There was no knowledge of the antigen targets of the expanded CD8+ clones.

About this clone: What it binds is not known.

The receptor comes from an adult with rheumatoid arthritis. The genes are TRBV7-9 and TRBJ2-7; a possible D gene is TRBD2 (5 bases). Sequencing was done on a sample of CD8+ T cells sorted from blood. The CDR3, as DNA: TGTGCCAGCAGCGGAATTACTAGGCACTTCTCCTACGAGCAGTACTTC. Translated: CASSGITRHFSYEQYF.